The present T cell receptor (beta chain) was sequenced within a study of breast tumors, draining lymph nodes, adjacent tissues. TCRdb re-analysed the multiplex PCR reads in MiXCR, keeping a single row per CDR3 protein. This table holds more than 250,000 distinct CDR3 sequences, about 33% found once. Findings and limits, study-wide: That most tumor T cells come from lymph nodes remained unproven. Tumor repertoires ranked between lymph nodes and nontumor tissue in diversity, with V and J gene preferences. Data fit most tumor T cells coming from lymph node, expanding in tumor.

At least ten counts were recorded for this clonotype. As yet, its antigen is unknown. Per germline, CDR1 SGHNT and CDR2 YENEEA. The CDR3 covers 17 residues. J lost 5 bases, V lost 1 base, and 10 bases had no gene match. Samples came from axillary lymph nodes draining the breast cancer. This clonotype originated in a female donor with breast cancer. Some clones in this sample may be carry-over from other donors' samples. Sequencing was done on a sample of axillary lymph node tissue. The rearrangement uses TRBV11-3 and TRBJ2-5, with 10 bases identical to TRBD2. CDR3 in DNA: TGTGCCAGCAGCTTAGGAGGTCTAGCGGGAGTGGGGGAGACCCAGTACTTC. Residues: CASSLGGLAGVGETQYF. Full variable domain (outside the CDR3, taken from reference TRBV11-3 and TRBJ2-5): EAGVVQSPRYKIIEKKQPVAFWCNPISGHNTLYWYLQNLGQGPELLIRYENEEAVDDSQLPKDRFSAERLKGVDSTLKIQPAELGDSAVYLCASSLGGLAGVGETQYFGPGTRLLVL.